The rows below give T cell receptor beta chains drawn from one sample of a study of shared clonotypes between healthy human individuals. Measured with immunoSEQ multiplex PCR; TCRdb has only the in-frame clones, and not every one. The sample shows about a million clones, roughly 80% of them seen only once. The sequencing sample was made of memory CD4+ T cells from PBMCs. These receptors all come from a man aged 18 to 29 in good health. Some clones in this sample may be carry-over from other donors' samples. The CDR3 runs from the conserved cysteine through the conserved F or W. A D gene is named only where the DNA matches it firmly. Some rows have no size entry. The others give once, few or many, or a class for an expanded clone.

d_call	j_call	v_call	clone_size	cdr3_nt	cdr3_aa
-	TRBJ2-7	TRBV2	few	TGTGCCAGCGGTGACTACGAGCAGTACTTC	CASGDYEQYF
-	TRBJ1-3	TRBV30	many	TGTGCCTGGAGTTGGGGAAACACCATATATTTT	CAWSWGNTIYF
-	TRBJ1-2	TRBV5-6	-	TGTGCCAGCAGCTTTGAGTTTCCATCGAGCTACACCTTC	CASSFEFPSSYTF
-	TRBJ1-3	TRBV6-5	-	TGTGCCAGCAGACGAAGCACCTCTGGAAACACCATATATTTT	CASRRSTSGNTIYF
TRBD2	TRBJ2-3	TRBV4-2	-	TGTGCCAGCAGCCAAGACCTCGGGACTAGCGGTACAGATACGCAGTATTTT	CASSQDLGTSGTDTQYF
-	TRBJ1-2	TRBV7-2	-	TGTGCCAGCAGCTTGGGGCTAGCTAACTATGGCTACACCTTC	CASSLGLANYGYTF
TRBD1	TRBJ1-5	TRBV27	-	TGTGCCAGCAGTCCACCGGGACAGGGGGTAAGAAATCAGCCCCAGCATTTT	CASSPPGQGVRNQPQHF
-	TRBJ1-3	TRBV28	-	TGTGCCAGCAGACTTCCGGGGTCTGGAAACACCATATATTTT	CASRLPGSGNTIYF
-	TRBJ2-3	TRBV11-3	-	TGTGCCAGCAGCCGAGGTCGGAGTGTGGATACGCAGTATTTT	CASSRGRSVDTQYF
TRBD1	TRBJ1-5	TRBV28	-	TGTGCCAGCAGTCCCGGGGACAGGGGGGATCAGCCCCAGCATTTT	CASSPGDRGDQPQHF